This TCR beta chain comes out of a study of T-cell memory formation after mild COVID-19. In its sample, this clonotype was seen a few times. What it binds is not known. The V gene end was trimmed by 1 base and the J gene end by 6 bases; junction bases not matched to a gene: 10. CDR1 is DFQATT and CDR2 is SNEGSKA in the germline V gene (reference sequence). This CDR3 is built from 15 residues. Sample barcodes and UMIs were carried by the TCR alpha and TCR beta cDNA libraries that 5'RACE generated with constant-segment primers. One entry per CDR3 protein results from TCRdb running MiXCR on the 5' RACE reads. The data show a few hundred thousand distinct CDR3 sequences, with 15% to 20% seen just once and around a fifth held by the top ten. Study-level points and caveats: Detection of some responders pre-infection suggested pre-existing cross-reactive memory T cells participated. Contracting CD4+ clones were located mainly in CM and EM, and CD8+ clones in EMRA.

The sample consisted of PBMCs or a T cell subset sorted from them (not recorded which). The chain is built from TRBV20-1 and TRBJ2-7; TRBD1 matches 9 bases. This sequence was found in a young man who had mild COVID-19 (a few samples of this study predate the infection). Cell type and time point are not known. CDR3 bases: TGCAGTGCTAGAGTCTTCCGGGACAGGGACCCCGAGCAGTACTTC. Translated: CSARVFRDRDPEQYF.